This entry lists 24 T cell receptor beta chains sequenced from one sample in a study of persistence of HIV-infected CD4 T cells. Anti-CD3/anti-CD28 beads served as a nonspecific positive control stimulus. Responding CD4+ T cells were sorted by upregulation of both CD40 ligand and CD69. Their antigens remain unidentified. Sequencing used immunoSEQ version 4 in survey mode. Sequenced by immunoSEQ multiplex PCR; TCRdb stores in-frame clones only, minus some. Among 44,000 or so clones listed, roughly nine tenths were seen once. The source was CD4+ T cells sorted from PBMCs after roughly 18-hour stimulation, collected from a patient who received antiretroviral therapy. The source is an adult man with HIV who was CMV-seropositive.

This sequence joins TRBV9 and TRBJ2-3; TRBD2 agrees at 12 bases. Trimming at V came to 5 bases and at J to 2 bases, leaving 3 bases not matched to a gene. CDR1 is SGDLS, CDR2 YYNGEE, per germline. The CDR3 totals 15 residues. The chain's CDR3 is CASRTSGGNTDTQYF. The DNA of the CDR3 is TGTGCCAGCAGGACTAGCGGGGGCAACACAGATACGCAGTATTTT.

This clone was observed a single time. This chain links TRBV24-1 with TRBJ2-7; 12 positions agree with TRBD2. J gave up 6 bases and V 4 bases, and 6 bases lay outside the gene matches. Germline-derived CDR1 and CDR2 are KGHDR and SFDVKD. This CDR3 has 15 amino acids. Here the CDR3 DNA reads TGTGCCACCAGTGACCCCGGGACTAGCGGGTTCGAGCAGTACTTC. Translated, it gives CATSDPGTSGFEQYF.

The CDR3 nucleotides are TGTGCCAGCAGTTTTCCGGCCCTGACCCCTTTCTTC. Protein sequence: CASSFPALTPFF. This rearrangement joins TRBV12-3 or TRBV12-4 to TRBJ2-1; D is ambiguous. Trimming took 3 bases from V and 16 from J, leaving 16 bases between them. This CDR3 is built from 12 residues.

The table lists this clone with a count of one. One end of the junction is discordant with germline, which a read error may explain. The sample has other DNA sequences that encode this CDR3 too. The chain employs TRBV19 and TRBJ1-1; D is unresolved. The CDR3 covers 14 residues. From germline, CDR1 is LNHDA and CDR2 SQIVND (reference sequence). This CDR3 reads CASSIEGVNTEAFF. For the CDR3, the DNA is TGTGCCAGTAGTATAGAAGGAGTAAACACTGAAGCCTTCTTT.

The chain joins TRBV7-2 to TRBJ1-2; TRBD1 agrees at 8 bases. CDR1 and CDR2 from the germline V gene are SGHTA and FQGNSA. V shed 3 bases and J 0 bases; nucleotides not matched to a gene: 3. The CDR3 totals 15 residues. In DNA form, the CDR3 reads TGTGCCAGCAGCTTGACAGGGGCGGCTAACTATGGCTACACCTTC. Protein sequence: CASSLTGAANYGYTF.

The sample holds a few counts of this clone. The chain combines TRBV10-1 with TRBJ1-5; 9 bases fit TRBD1. The CDR3 extends over 16 amino acids. Trimming took 7 bases from V and 5 from J; bases not matched to a gene: 12. The germline V gene has CDR1 WNHNN and CDR2 SYGVQD (reference sequence). The CDR3 is CASTGRDRAVYQPQHF. CDR3 in DNA: TGCGCCAGCACCGGAAGGGACAGGGCCGTATATCAGCCCCAGCATTTT.

CDR3 amino acids: CASSLGQGIHEQYF. DNA of the CDR3: TGCGCCAGCAGCTTGGGACAGGGGATCCACGAGCAGTACTTC. The chain links TRBV5-1 to TRBJ2-7, with TRBD1 identical over 8 bases. J lost 5 bases, V lost 0 bases, and 4 bases had no gene match. The CDR3 extends over 14 amino acids. Per germline, CDR1 SGHRS and CDR2 YFSETQ.

The genes are TRBV7-3 and TRBJ2-2; TRBD2 might be the D (5 bases). Trimming shortened V by 5 bases and J by 2 bases, and 12 bases separated the two germline ends. CDR1 and CDR2 (germline): SGHTA, FQGTGA. CDR3 length: 15 amino acids. The CDR3 spells CASSLWTDNTGELFF. CDR3 nucleotide sequence: TGTGCCAGCAGCCTATGGACTGACAACACCGGGGAGCTGTTTTTT.

This sequence joins TRBV28 and TRBJ2-3; D call uncertain. Trimming removed 5 bases from V and 2 bases from J, with 5 bases in between. The CDR3 contains 12 residues. Germline CDR1 MDHEN, CDR2 SYDVKM. The CDR3 nucleotides are TGTGCCAGCAGTGCCTACACAGATACGCAGTATTTT. Its protein is CASSAYTDTQYF.

The chain has TRBV2 and TRBJ1-5, with a weak D call TRBD1 (6 bases). Germline V gene data show CDR1 as SNHLY and CDR2 as FYNNEI. The CDR3 runs to 15 residues. Trimming cost V 3 bases and J 0 bases, with 9 bases left between them. DNA for the CDR3: TGTGCCAGCAGTGAGGGACAAATTAGCAATCAGCCCCAGCATTTT. It is translated as CASSEGQISNQPQHF.

The chain is built from TRBV3-1 (or the pseudogene TRBV3-2) and TRBJ2-3; 9 bases are a match to TRBD2. CDR1 and CDR2 from the germline V gene are LGHDT and YNNKEL (reference sequence). The CDR3 has 16 residues. V trimming: 0 bases; J trimming: 4 bases; junction bases outside the gene matches: 5. The CDR3 is CASSQDRGGEADTQYF. DNA of the CDR3: TGTGCCAGCAGCCAAGATCGCGGGGGGGAAGCAGATACGCAGTATTTT.

This clone has a handful of counts. The chain is built from TRBV29-1 and TRBJ2-3; 15 nucleotides agree with TRBD2. This CDR3 comprises 14 residues. The germline CDR1 and CDR2 sequences are SQVTM and ANQGSEA. V trimming: 7 bases; J trimming: 5 bases; junction bases outside the gene matches: 4. The CDR3 DNA sequence: TGCAGCGCTACGGGACTAGCGGGGGGAGATACGCAGTATTTT. Translated, it gives CSATGLAGGDTQYF.

This clone was seen only once. As DNA, the CDR3 is TGTGCCAGCAGTGAAGTGGGCCCGCAGACGACTGGAAACACCATATATTTT. This gives the protein CASSEVGPQTTGNTIYF. This chain connects TRBV2 to TRBJ1-3; D unclear. The CDR3 runs 17 residues. The germline V and J ends were trimmed by 1 base and 2 bases, with 15 bases remaining between them. CDR1 SNHLY and CDR2 FYNNEI come from the germline V gene.

The V call is TRBV20-1, the J call TRBJ1-4; no clear D gene. V dropped 3 bases and J dropped 8 bases, with 13 bases sitting between them. Germline V gene sequence: CDR1 DFQATT, CDR2 SNEGSKA (reference sequence). The CDR3 loop spans 13 amino acids. DNA of the CDR3: TGCAGTGCTAGTCGCCAGGCACGGGAAAAACTGTTTTTT. Its protein product is CSASRQAREKLFF.

V gene TRBV6-5 combines with J gene TRBJ2-5; D not resolved. Trimming shortened V by 0 bases and J by 2 bases, and 7 bases separated the two germline ends. The CDR3 is 14 amino acids. Germline CDR1 MNHEY, CDR2 SVGAGI. The CDR3 DNA sequence: TGTGCCAGCAGTTACTCCGGCGGTCAAGAGACCCAGTACTTC. Translation: CASSYSGGQETQYF.

This clone was seen only once. The rearrangement joins TRBV28 to TRBJ2-5, with 11 bases matching TRBD2. From germline, CDR1 is MDHEN and CDR2 SYDVKM. V lost 3 bases and J lost 2; bases outside the gene matches: 2. The CDR3 totals 15 residues. This CDR3 reads CASSFGTSGQETQYF. The CDR3 region has the DNA TGTGCCAGCAGTTTTGGGACTAGCGGACAAGAGACCCAGTACTTC.

This sequence joins TRBV18 and TRBJ2-3; perhaps D is TRBD1 or TRBD2 (6 bases each). The CDR3 has 16 residues. Trimming cost V 2 bases and J 3 bases, with 15 bases left between them. Germline CDR1 is KGHSH and CDR2 is LQKENI. Written as DNA, the CDR3 is TGTGCCAGCTCACCAATGGGCCGGGGGCCTACAGATACGCAGTATTTT. Amino acids: CASSPMGRGPTDTQYF. The complete variable domain, with remaining parts taken from reference TRBV18 and TRBJ2-3, reads NAGVMQNPRHLVRRRGQEARLRCSPMKGHSHVYWYRQLPEEGLKFMVYLQKENIIDESGMPKERFSAEFPKEGPSILRIQQVVRGDSAAYFCASSPMGRGPTDTQYFGPGTRLTVL.

The J gene is TRBJ1-5, the V gene TRBV6-5; 7 bases fit TRBD1. V lost 6 bases, J lost 6 bases, and 11 bases stayed unmatched. Germline lookup yields CDR1 MNHEY and CDR2 SVGAGI. The CDR3 has 15 residues. The CDR3 protein is CASSQRRTGGQPQHF. The CDR3 DNA reads as TGTGCCAGCAGCCAGCGACGGACAGGCGGTCAGCCCCAGCATTTT.

The chain joins TRBV3-1 (or the pseudogene TRBV3-2) to TRBJ2-7; TRBD2 matches at 11 bases. The CDR3 covers 14 residues. With 4 bases clipped from V and 7 bases from J, the junction kept 6 bases outside the gene matches. In germline, CDR1 is LGHDT, CDR2 YNNKEL (reference sequence). The CDR3 region is CASSLLAGAREQYF. CDR3 coding DNA: TGTGCCAGCAGCCTACTAGCGGGGGCACGGGAGCAGTACTTC.

The chain employs TRBV6-1 and TRBJ1-1; D call uncertain. Germline V gene sequence: CDR1 MNHNS, CDR2 SASEGT. Trimming took 2 bases from V and 5 from J, leaving 15 bases between them. The CDR3 has 15 amino acids. The CDR3 loop is CASSEMGLRNTEAFF. The CDR3, as DNA: TGTGCCAGCAGTGAAATGGGCCTTCGGAATACTGAAGCTTTCTTT.

The chain carries TRBV9 and TRBJ1-4; tentative D call: TRBD1 (6 bases). Per the germline V gene, CDR1 is SGDLS and CDR2 is YYNGEE. V lost 4 bases and J 7 bases, leaving 17 bases between the germline ends. CDR3 length: 15 residues. The CDR3 nucleotides read TGTGCCAGCAGCCCCCTCGGGGGCCGGACTGAAAAACTGTTTTTT. This encodes CASSPLGGRTEKLFF. The whole variable domain, remainder taken from reference TRBV9 and TRBJ1-4, is DSGVTQTPKHLITATGQRVTLRCSPRSGDLSVYWYQQSLDQGLQFLIQYYNGEERAKGNILERFSAQQFPDLHSELNLSSLELGDSALYFCASSPLGGRTEKLFFGSGTQLSVL.

This clone was seen just once. V is TRBV5-1 and J is TRBJ2-1; maybe TRBD2 (6 bases). Germline V gives CDR1 SGHRS, CDR2 YFSETQ. V was pared by 4 bases and J by 8 bases, with 16 bases between. The CDR3 is 14 amino acids. In nucleotides, the CDR3 is TGCGCCAGCAGCGAGCCTAGCGTCAGTGATGAGCAGTTCTTC. Amino acid sequence: CASSEPSVSDEQFF.

CDR3 sequence: CASAGQLNTGELFF. As DNA, the CDR3 is TGTGCCAGCGCGGGACAGCTTAACACCGGGGAGCTGTTTTTT. The chain employs TRBV28 and TRBJ2-2, with D possibly being TRBD1 (7 bases). This CDR3 is built from 14 residues. The germline V and J ends were trimmed by 8 bases and 2 bases, with 12 bases remaining between them. From germline, CDR1 is MDHEN and CDR2 SYDVKM.

This chain connects TRBV27 to TRBJ1-4; 8 bases agree with TRBD1. CDR1 and CDR2 (germline): MNHEY, SMNVEV (reference sequence). With V trimmed by 2 bases and J by 5 bases, 1 base remained unmatched. The CDR3 is made up of 14 amino acids. The CDR3 region is CASSLQGANEKLFF. The CDR3 bases are TGTGCCAGCAGTTTACAGGGGGCGAATGAAAAACTGTTTTTT. Using reference TRBV27 and TRBJ1-4 for the parts outside the CDR3, the full variable domain is EAQVTQNPRYLITVTGKKLTVTCSQNMNHEYMSWYRQDPGLGLRQIYYSMNVEVTDKGDVPEGYKVSRKEKRNFPLILESPSPNQTSLYFCASSLQGANEKLFFGSGTQLSVL.